The clone carrying this T cell receptor (beta chain) was seen only once. The data were taken from a study of CD8 T cells in Susac syndrome. Random hexamers were used to reverse transcribe the RNA input (0.5 to 1 ug). Multiplex PCR with immunoSEQ amplified the TCR beta CDR3 across 54 Vbeta and 13 Jbeta. From the immunoSEQ multiplex PCR reads, TCRdb called clonotypes with MiXCR, one entry per CDR3 protein. The table records under 200,000 distinct CDR3 sequences, 95% of them present only once. Germline assignment: CDR1 SNHLY and CDR2 FYNNEI. The CDR3 is made up of 14 amino acids. The V and J ends lost 7 bases and 3 bases, in that order; junction bases with no gene match: 4.

What was sequenced was CD8+ T cells from PBMCs. The TCR sequence derives from a human donor with Susac syndrome. V gene TRBV2 combines with J gene TRBJ2-1; 9 bases align to TRBD1. CDR3 nucleotide sequence: TGTGCCAGCAACCGGGACAGGGACTACAATGAGCAGTTCTTC. Translated: CASNRDRDYNEQFF.